This T cell receptor (beta chain) was found in a study of T cells after yellow fever vaccination. TCRdb processed the 5' RACE reads anew with MiXCR; each CDR3 protein has one entry. The sample contains about 340,000 distinct CDR3 sequences, 8.7% of which appear only once. Germline CDR1 and CDR2: SGHAT and FQNNGV. Trimming took 8 bases from V and 4 from J; bases not matched to a gene: 7. The CDR3 totals 15 residues. A few counts support this clonotype. The V call is TRBV11-2, the J call TRBJ2-1; 11 positions match TRBD2. This sequence was found in a man aged 18 to 30 who received the YFV17D yellow fever vaccine. The sample consisted of PBMCs, taken on the day of the first yellow fever vaccination. CDR3 DNA sequence: TGTGCCAGCGCCATCATAGCGGGGGGGTACAATGAGCAGTTCTTC. As protein: CASAIIAGGYNEQFF.